Sequencing of this T cell receptor beta chain was carried out in a study of blood T cell repertoires in COVID-19. Those enrolled, adults aged about 18 to 95 years, came from under 25 US areas. This table comes from immunoSEQ multiplex PCR, and its TCRdb copy is limited to in-frame clones, with some not included. Here the sample spans approximately 210,000 clones, approximately 82% being singletons. This receptor was obtained from a man between 40 and 49 years old who had recovered from COVID-19. The sequenced material came from PBMCs or T cells enriched from blood (not recorded which).

The CDR3 bases are TGTGCCAGCAGCGTAAACAGGGATACCTATGGCTACACCTTC. Translating it yields CASSVNRDTYGYTF. The chain has TRBV7-2 and TRBJ1-2; possible D gene TRBD1, 6 bases. CDR1 and CDR2 (germline): SGHTA, FQGNSA. Trimming removed 5 bases from V and 4 bases from J, with 14 bases in between. This CDR3 spans 14 amino acids. The whole variable domain, filled in from reference TRBV7-2 and TRBJ1-2, reads GAGVSQSPSNKVTEKGKDVELRCDPISGHTALYWYRQSLGQGLEFLIYFQGNSAPDKSGLPSDRFSAERTGGSVSTLTIQRTQQEDSAVYLCASSVNRDTYGYTFGSGTRLTVV.